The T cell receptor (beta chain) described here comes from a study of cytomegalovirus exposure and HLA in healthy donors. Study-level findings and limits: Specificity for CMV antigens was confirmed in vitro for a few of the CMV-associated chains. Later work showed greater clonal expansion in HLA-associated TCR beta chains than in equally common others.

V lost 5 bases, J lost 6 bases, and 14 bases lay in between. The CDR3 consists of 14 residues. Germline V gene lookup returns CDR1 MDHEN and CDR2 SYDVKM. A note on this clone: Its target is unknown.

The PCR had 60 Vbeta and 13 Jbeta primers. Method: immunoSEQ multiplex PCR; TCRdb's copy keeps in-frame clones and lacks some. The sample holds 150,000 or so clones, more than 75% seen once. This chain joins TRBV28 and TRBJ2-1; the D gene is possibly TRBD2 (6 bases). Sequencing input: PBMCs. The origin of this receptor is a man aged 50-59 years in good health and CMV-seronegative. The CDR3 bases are TGTGCCAGCAGTCCCCCAACTAGCCCCAATGAGCAGTTCTTC. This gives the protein CASSPPTSPNEQFF.